These T cell receptor beta chains were read from a single sample in a study of regulatory T cells in long-lasting Graves disease. TCRdb independently ran MiXCR on the multiplex PCR reads; one entry per CDR3 protein. The sample shows around 340,000 distinct CDR3 sequences, around 19% of them seen only once. Material: peripheral blood mononuclear cells (PBMCs), obtained when the disease was refractory, from a patient treated with antithyroid drugs. These receptors all come from a female donor with Graves disease. Each CDR3 is given with its conserved first and last residue. A D gene is named only where the DNA matches it firmly. Only part of the rows carry a size: once, few, many, or a class if the clone is expanded.

V gene	J gene	D gene	clone size	CDR3 protein	CDR3 DNA
TRBV28	TRBJ2-7	.	many	CASSPLDRSPYEQYF	TGTGCCAGCAGTCCTCTCGACAGGAGTCCCTACGAGCAGTACTTC
TRBV20-1	TRBJ2-7	TRBD1	.	CSASVGQGHEQYF	TGCAGTGCTAGTGTGGGACAGGGTCACGAGCAGTACTTC
TRBV5-8	TRBJ2-7	TRBD2	many	CASRWGGSAYEQYF	TGTGCCAGCAGGTGGGGCGGGAGCGCCTACGAGCAGTACTTC
TRBV7-9	TRBJ2-1	TRBD1	.	CASSPRTGLAGEQFF	TGTGCCAGCAGCCCCCGGACAGGCCTGGCGGGTGAGCAGTTCTTC
TRBV7-9	TRBJ2-7	.	few	CASSPRGGGYEQYF	TGTGCCAGCAGCCCCAGAGGGGGTGGTTACGAGCAGTACTTC
TRBV27	TRBJ1-1	.	many	CASSLSGTAGTEAFF	TGTGCCAGCAGTTTATCTGGGACTGCGGGGACTGAAGCTTTCTTT
TRBV7-3	TRBJ2-7	.	many	CASSLTQGNEQYF	TGTGCCAGCAGCTTAACTCAGGGGAACGAGCAGTACTTC
TRBV20-1	TRBJ2-7	.	many	CSARVGGVHLYEQYF	TGCAGTGCTAGAGTTGGGGGTGTTCACCTCTACGAGCAGTACTTC
TRBV6-1	TRBJ1-2	.	many	CASSEEPYYGYTF	TGTGCCAGCAGTGAAGAGCCATACTATGGCTACACCTTC
TRBV3-1	TRBJ2-3	.	few	CAIGTSTDTQYF	TGTGCCATCGGGACTAGCACAGATACGCAGTATTTT
TRBV14	TRBJ1-2	.	.	CASSYMRTGGGYGYTF	TGTGCCAGCAGTTATATGAGGACGGGCGGCGGCTATGGCTACACCTTC
TRBV6-1	TRBJ2-7	.	many	CASRPSVLSYEQYF	TGTGCCAGCAGGCCTAGCGTCCTCTCCTACGAGCAGTACTTC
TRBV29-1	TRBJ2-5	TRBD1	many	CSVEGDRGMTGTQYF	TGCAGCGTTGAAGGGGACAGGGGGATGACGGGGACCCAGTACTTC
TRBV11-2	TRBJ1-4	TRBD1	many	CASSSRTGRMFF	TGTGCCAGCAGCTCACGGACAGGGAGAATGTTTTTT
TRBV5-1	TRBJ2-3	TRBD2	.	CASSLTPSGGAADTQYF	TGCGCCAGCAGCTTGACCCCTAGCGGGGGGGCCGCAGATACGCAGTATTTT
TRBV4-1	TRBJ1-5	TRBD1	.	CATSTGTGRNQPQHF	TGCGCCACTTCGACCGGGACAGGGCGCAATCAGCCCCAGCATTTT
TRBV7-8	TRBJ1-2	.	many	CASSTDENYGYTF	TGTGCCAGCAGCACGGACGAAAACTATGGCTACACCTTC
TRBV5-1	TRBJ2-1	TRBD1	.	CASSLVGTGNEQFF	TGCGCCAGCAGCTTGGTGGGGACAGGGAATGAGCAGTTCTTC
TRBV5-1	TRBJ2-7	TRBD1	.	CASSAGQGLNEQYF	TGCGCCAGCAGCGCGGGACAGGGGTTGAACGAGCAGTACTTC
TRBV6-2/TRBV6-3	TRBJ2-6	.	few	CASSYGAAAISGANVLTF	TGTGCCAGCAGTTACGGGGCGGCGGCTATCTCGGGGGCCAACGTCCTGACTTTC
TRBV9	TRBJ1-1	.	.	CASSVGGETEAFF	TGTGCCAGCAGCGTAGGTGGGGAGACTGAAGCTTTCTTT
TRBV12-3/TRBV12-4	TRBJ2-3	.	.	CASSYFTVRTDTQYF	TGTGCCAGCAGTTACTTCACAGTGCGCACAGATACGCAGTATTTT
TRBV3-1	TRBJ2-7	.	.	CASSLPGVGLYEQYF	TGTGCCAGCAGCCTCCCGGGGGTCGGACTCTACGAGCAGTACTTC
TRBV2	TRBJ1-5	TRBD1	few	CARKGAIQPQHF	TGTGCCAGGAAGGGGGCTATTCAGCCCCAGCATTTT
TRBV7-2	TRBJ2-7	.	.	CASSLSRAAYEQYF	TGTGCCAGCAGCTTAAGTCGGGCGGCCTACGAGCAGTACTTC
TRBV9	TRBJ1-6	.	few	CASSTGQYNSPLHF	TGTGCCAGCAGCACCGGACAGTATAATTCACCCCTCCACTTT
TRBV12-5	TRBJ1-2	.	many	CASGLVLPRRDMSGYTF	TGTGCTAGTGGTTTGGTACTCCCTCGCCGGGACATGTCTGGCTACACCTTC
TRBV12-3/TRBV12-4	TRBJ1-5	.	many	CASSLDSQPQHF	TGTGCCAGCAGCTTAGATAGTCAGCCCCAGCATTTT
TRBV24-1	TRBJ2-7	.	few	CATSDPRDAPYEQYF	TGTGCCACCAGTGACCCCCGGGACGCTCCCTACGAGCAGTACTTC
TRBV5-1	TRBJ1-5	.	many	CASSLGGRGSNQPQHF	TGCGCCAGCAGCTTGGGAGGCAGGGGATCCAATCAGCCCCAGCATTTT
TRBV28	TRBJ2-7	.	many	CASSLPQWEQYF	TGTGCCAGCAGCTTGCCCCAGTGGGAGCAGTACTTC
TRBV3-1	TRBJ2-7	.	.	CASSRRGGTYEQYF	TGTGCCAGCAGCCGACGGGGTGGCACCTACGAGCAGTACTTC
TRBV27	TRBJ2-7	TRBD1	many	CASSRQGRSYEQYF	TGTGCCAGCAGTCGACAGGGGAGGAGCTACGAGCAGTACTTC
TRBV28	TRBJ2-3	TRBD2	.	CASSVGTSEWRTQYF	TGTGCCAGCAGTGTCGGGACTAGCGAGTGGAGGACGCAGTATTTT
TRBV7-8	TRBJ1-1	.	.	CASFPGHEPWSTEAFF	TGTGCCAGTTTTCCGGGACATGAACCGTGGAGCACTGAAGCTTTCTTT
TRBV11-2	TRBJ2-7	.	many	CASSLDSLKQYF	TGTGCCAGCAGCTTAGATTCGCTTAAACAGTACTTC
TRBV20-1	TRBJ2-7	TRBD2	few	CSASPSGSIYEQYF	TGCAGTGCCAGCCCTAGCGGGAGCATCTACGAGCAGTACTTC
TRBV30	TRBJ1-1	.	.	CAWSISPALNTEAFF	TGTGCCTGGAGTATAAGCCCAGCCCTTAACACTGAAGCTTTCTTT
TRBV20-1	TRBJ1-2	TRBD1	many	CSARVPGGNGYTF	TGCAGTGCTAGAGTGCCAGGGGGCAACGGCTACACCTTC
TRBV20-1	TRBJ1-2	.	.	CSATIWYGGNGYTF	TGCAGTGCTACTATCTGGTATGGGGGAAACGGCTACACCTTC
TRBV12-3/TRBV12-4	TRBJ1-3	TRBD1	.	CASSISDRGLDF	TGTGCCAGCAGTATATCGGACAGGGGTTTGGATTTT
TRBV19	TRBJ2-7	.	many	CASSIGGDYEQYF	TGTGCCAGTAGTATCGGCGGAGACTACGAGCAGTACTTC
TRBV7-2	TRBJ2-5	.	many	CASSLAAGRETQYF	TGTGCCAGCAGCTTAGCGGCGGGAAGAGAGACCCAGTACTTC
TRBV12-5	TRBJ2-7	.	few	CASGLSPSSEQYF	TGTGCTAGTGGTTTGTCCCCTTCGAGCGAGCAGTACTTC
TRBV20-1	TRBJ2-3	.	.	CSAYPHTGMADTQYF	TGCAGTGCTTACCCCCATACTGGGATGGCAGATACGCAGTATTTT
TRBV5-1	TRBJ1-2	TRBD1	many	CASSTGQGGAGYTF	TGCGCCAGCAGCACCGGACAGGGCGGTGCTGGCTACACCTTC
TRBV7-8	TRBJ1-6	TRBD1	many	CASSSRTGPGRNSPLHF	TGTGCCAGCAGCTCGCGGACAGGACCAGGGAGGAATTCACCCCTCCACTTT
TRBV29-1	TRBJ1-2	TRBD1	few	CSVGPRGANYGYTF	TGCAGCGTTGGGCCCAGGGGGGCGAACTATGGCTACACCTTC
TRBV7-3	TRBJ2-2	.	many	CASSFRPANTGELFF	TGTGCCAGCAGCTTTAGGCCCGCGAACACCGGGGAGCTGTTTTTT
TRBV28	TRBJ2-1	TRBD2	.	CASSGAAGRSYNEQFF	TGTGCCAGCAGTGGGGCAGCGGGAAGATCCTACAATGAGCAGTTCTTC
TRBV20-1	TRBJ1-2	TRBD1	.	CSAQGANYGYTF	TGCAGTGCCCAGGGGGCGAACTATGGCTACACCTTC
TRBV9	TRBJ2-7	TRBD1	few	CASSGQGQFTEQYF	TGTGCCAGCAGCGGTCAGGGACAGTTTACCGAGCAGTACTTC
TRBV28	TRBJ2-4	.	many	CASTLYPPGQATKNIQYF	TGTGCCAGCACTCTCTACCCCCCCGGACAAGCGACCAAAAACATTCAGTACTTC